This TCR beta chain comes out of a study of T cell responses to AZD1222 COVID-19 vaccine. Sequencing was performed with immunoSEQ multiplex PCR; in TCRdb, only in-frame clones are kept and a portion is missing. Among 130,000 to 150,000 clones listed, around 83% were seen once. The CDR3 is made up of 12 amino acids. Unmatched junction bases numbered 2, after V lost 6 bases and J lost 7 bases. The germline V gene has CDR1 ENHRY and CDR2 SYGVKD. The sequence derives from an adult who received the AZD1222 COVID-19 vaccine. The chain links TRBV10-3 to TRBJ2-4, with 8 bases that match TRBD1. The sample in question was peripheral blood, obtained 28 days after the second AZD1222 dose. The CDR3 protein is CAISTGGNIQYF. The CDR3 DNA sequence: TGTGCCATCAGCACAGGGGGGAACATTCAGTACTTC.